Below are 5 T cell receptor beta chains sequenced from a single sample in a study of shared clonotypes between healthy human individuals. Libraries were prepared by immunoSEQ multiplex PCR; TCRdb keeps only in-frame clonotypes and omits some of them. The sample includes 150,000 to 200,000 clones, around 93% seen only once; the top ten take more than 0.06%. The sample taken for sequencing was naive CD4+ T cells sorted from blood. Sample subset: CD45RA+ positively selected. The receptor set was obtained from a woman between 25 and 40 years old in good health.

The rearrangement joins TRBV28 to TRBJ1-3, with D maybe TRBD1 (6 bases). Trimming removed 2 bases from V and 4 bases from J, with 15 bases in between. Germline V lookup: CDR1 MDHEN, CDR2 SYDVKM. The length of the CDR3 is 16 residues. In DNA, the CDR3 is TGTGCCAGCAGTTTAAGTGCCAGGGGTAGGGGAAACACCATATATTTT. Amino acids: CASSLSARGRGNTIYF.

CDR3 residues: CASSLQYF. The CDR3 coding sequence is TGTGCCAGCAGCTTACAGTACTTC. The rearrangement links TRBV7-7 to TRBJ2-5; D is unresolved. The germline gives CDR1 SSHAT, CDR2 FNYEAQ (reference sequence). V shed 2 bases and J shed 11 bases, with 0 bases lying between them. This CDR3 is built from 8 residues.

The chain uses TRBV25-1 and TRBJ1-4; no reliable D call. CDR3 length equals 13 residues. Trimming cost V 3 bases and J 4 bases, with 6 bases left between them. Germline CDR1 reads MGHDK; CDR2 reads SYGVNS. Written as DNA, the CDR3 is TGTGCCAGCAGTGAGCAGAATAATGAAAAACTGTTTTTT. Residues: CASSEQNNEKLFF.

The V and J genes are TRBV28 and TRBJ1-4; a weak D match, TRBD1 (5 bases). This CDR3 spans 13 amino acids. Trimming took off 6 bases at V and 3 bases at J, with 8 bases between the two ends. The germline gives CDR1 MDHEN, CDR2 SYDVKM. CDR3 protein: CASRRDPNEKLFF. DNA of the CDR3: TGTGCCAGCAGGAGGGACCCTAATGAAAAACTGTTTTTT.

The chain uses TRBV18 and TRBJ2-2; 8 bases align to TRBD2. Germline V gives CDR1 KGHSH, CDR2 LQKENI. CDR3 size: 17 residues. With 4 bases clipped from V and 5 bases from J, the junction kept 12 bases outside the gene matches. This CDR3 reads CASSRGKLAGGTGELFF. The CDR3, as DNA: TGTGCCAGCTCACGCGGCAAGCTAGCGGGCGGTACCGGGGAGCTGTTTTTT.